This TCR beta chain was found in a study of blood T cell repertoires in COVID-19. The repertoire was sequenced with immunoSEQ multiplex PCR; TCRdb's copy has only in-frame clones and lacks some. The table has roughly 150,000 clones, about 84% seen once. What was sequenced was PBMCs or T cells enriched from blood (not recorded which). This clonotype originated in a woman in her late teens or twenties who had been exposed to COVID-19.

CDR3 DNA: TGTGCCAGCAGCGCCGTAGCGGTTGAGCAGTACTTC. Its protein is CASSAVAVEQYF. The V gene is TRBV7-2, the J gene TRBJ2-7; weak D call: TRBD2 (6 bases). Looked up from germline, CDR1 is SGHTA and CDR2 is FQGNSA. V shed 5 bases and J shed 7 bases, with 12 bases lying between them. The CDR3 has 12 residues.